The 22 T cell receptor beta chains below all came from one sample that was sequenced in a study of PD-1 blockade in classical Hodgkin lymphoma. Time point described: newly diagnosed, previously untreated cHL patient sample. From thawed PBMCs, CD8+ T cells were isolated by magnetic negative selection. The repertoire was sequenced with immunoSEQ multiplex PCR; TCRdb's copy has only in-frame clones and lacks some. The table records roughly 21,000 clones, approximately 87% of them present only once. The sequencing sample was made of CD8+ T cells from blood. The receptors come from a human donor with classical Hodgkin lymphoma.

V and J are TRBV9 and TRBJ1-2; D unresolved. This CDR3 spans 17 amino acids. V gave up 0 bases and J gave up 2 bases, with 17 bases separating them. Germline CDR1 is SGDLS and CDR2 is YYNGEE. The CDR3 region has the DNA TGTGCCAGCAGCGTAGGTTTGATGAACAAGATAAACTATGGCTACACCTTC. Residues: CASSVGLMNKINYGYTF. The whole variable domain, filled in from reference TRBV9 and TRBJ1-2, reads DSGVTQTPKHLITATGQRVTLRCSPRSGDLSVYWYQQSLDQGLQFLIQYYNGEERAKGNILERFSAQQFPDLHSELNLSSLELGDSALYFCASSVGLMNKINYGYTFGSGTRLTVV.

This sequence joins TRBV5-4 and TRBJ2-5; D might be TRBD1 (6 bases). V lost 0 bases to trimming and J lost 1 base, with 10 bases between them. Per the germline V gene, CDR1 is SGHNT and CDR2 is YYREEE (reference sequence). The CDR3 is 15 amino acids. CDR3: CASSLGQGSQETQYF. The CDR3 DNA follows: TGTGCCAGCAGCTTGGGTCAGGGGTCCCAAGAGACCCAGTACTTC. The whole variable domain, remainder taken from reference TRBV5-4 and TRBJ2-5, is ETGVTQSPTHLIKTRGQQVTLRCSSQSGHNTVSWYQQALGQGPQFIFQYYREEENGRGNFPPRFSGLQFPNYSSELNVNALELDDSALYLCASSLGQGSQETQYFGPGTRLLVL.

This clone has only one observation. This chain uses TRBV5-1 with TRBJ2-2; TRBD2 might be the D (7 bases). V shed 4 bases and J shed 0 bases, with 19 bases lying between them. The germline CDR1 and CDR2 sequences are SGHRS and YFSETQ. The length of the CDR3 is 18 residues. This CDR3 is CASSVRGSGGTNTGELFF. The CDR3 coding sequence is TGCGCCAGCAGCGTCAGGGGTTCCGGGGGGACGAACACCGGGGAGCTGTTTTTT. Supplemented by reference TRBV5-1 and TRBJ2-2, the full variable domain reads KAGVTQTPRYLIKTRGQQVTLSCSPISGHRSVSWYQQTPGQGLQFLFEYFSETQRNKGNFPGRFSGRQFSNSRSEMNVSTLELGDSALYLCASSVRGSGGTNTGELFFGEGSRLTVL.

The genes are TRBV6-5 and TRBJ2-1, with TRBD2 identical over 11 bases. The CDR3 extends over 13 amino acids. The ends lost 7 bases at V and 11 bases at J; junction bases unmatched: 7. Germline V gene lookup returns CDR1 MNHEY and CDR2 SVGAGI. CDR3 bases: TGTGCCAGCAAGGTAGCGGGAGGGCCTCAGCAGTTCTTC. It codes for CASKVAGGPQQFF.

The chain links TRBV7-9 to TRBJ2-1; 8 positions match TRBD2. V dropped 1 base and J dropped 3; count of bases not matched to a gene: 5. CDR3 size: 16 residues. Germline CDR1 is SEHNR and CDR2 is FQNEAQ (reference sequence). In nucleotides, the CDR3 is TGTGCCAGCAGCTTAGGGGCGGGAGGCGTCTACAATGAGCAGTTCTTC. Its protein product is CASSLGAGGVYNEQFF.

This clone has a handful of counts. The V and J genes are TRBV7-9 and TRBJ1-5; possibly TRBD1 for D (5 bases). The CDR3 is 16 residues long. The germline V gene encodes CDR1 SEHNR and CDR2 FQNEAQ (reference sequence). V lost 2 bases and J lost 2, with 13 bases in between. As DNA, the CDR3 is TGTGCCAGCAGCTTAAACCCTCAGGGAGGCAATCAGCCCCAGCATTTT. This sequence encodes CASSLNPQGGNQPQHF. Full variable domain (rest looked up from reference TRBV7-9 and TRBJ1-5): DTGVSQNPRHKITKRGQNVTFRCDPISEHNRLYWYRQTLGQGPEFLTYFQNEAQLEKSRLLSDRFSAERPKGSFSTLEIQRTEQGDSAMYLCASSLNPQGGNQPQHFGDGTRLSIL.

J is TRBJ1-1 and V is TRBV19, with unresolved D. The CDR3 totals 13 residues. Germline V gene sequence: CDR1 LNHDA, CDR2 SQIVND (reference sequence). Between the trimmed V and J ends, which lost 10 bases and 6 bases, there was a span of 18 bases. The chain's CDR3 is CAISSAGGSEAFF. The CDR3 coding sequence is TGTGCCATCTCGTCGGCAGGAGGGTCTGAAGCTTTCTTT. Filled out from reference TRBV19 and TRBJ1-1, the complete variable domain reads DGGITQSPKYLFRKEGQNVTLSCEQNLNHDAMYWYRQDPGQGLRLIYYSQIVNDFQKGDIAEGYSVSREKKESFPLTVTSAQKNPTAFYLCAISSAGGSEAFFGQGTRLTVV.

This clone showed up just a few times. This chain links TRBV18 with TRBJ2-7; D may be TRBD1 or TRBD2 (5 bases each). This CDR3 is built from 15 residues. Between the trimmed V and J ends, which lost 0 bases and 3 bases, there was a span of 12 bases. CDR1 KGHSH and CDR2 LQKENI come from the germline V gene. CDR3 sequence reads: CASSPPEAGSYEQYF. The DNA for the CDR3 is TGTGCCAGCTCACCACCCGAGGCAGGGAGCTACGAGCAGTACTTC.

The chain uses TRBV6-1 and TRBJ1-3; 8 nucleotides line up with TRBD1. With V trimmed by 4 bases and J by 8 bases, 10 bases remained unmatched. The length of the CDR3 is 15 residues. Looked up from germline, CDR1 is MNHNS and CDR2 is SASEGT. The CDR3 region is CASSAPEDRADTIYF. The CDR3 region has the DNA TGTGCCAGCAGTGCCCCTGAGGACAGGGCCGACACCATATATTTT.

V is TRBV27 and J is TRBJ2-1, with unresolved D. In germline, CDR1 is MNHEY, CDR2 SMNVEV (reference sequence). The V end was cut by 3 bases, the J end by 1 base, with 7 bases between. The CDR3 has 14 amino acids. CDR3 sequence (DNA): TGTGCCAGCAGTTTCGGCCTTTCCTACAATGAGCAGTTCTTC. Amino acid sequence: CASSFGLSYNEQFF.

This chain uses TRBV28 with TRBJ1-5, with a tentative D call TRBD1 (6 bases). The CDR3 contains 13 residues. Trimming removed 8 bases at V and 4 bases at J, with 12 bases between. Germline CDR1 reads MDHEN; CDR2 reads SYDVKM. The CDR3 protein is CASGGQNNQPQHF. CDR3 bases: TGTGCCAGCGGGGGGCAAAATAATCAGCCCCAGCATTTT. Drawing the rest from reference TRBV28 and TRBJ1-5, the complete variable domain is DVKVTQSSRYLVKRTGEKVFLECVQDMDHENMFWYRQDPGLGLRLIYFSYDVKMKEKGDIPEGYSVSREKKERFSLILESASTNQTSMYLCASGGQNNQPQHFGDGTRLSIL.

CDR3: CASSPWGHYGYTF. The CDR3 nucleotides read TGTGCCAGCAGTCCTTGGGGGCACTATGGCTACACCTTC. The rearrangement joins TRBV27 to TRBJ1-2; D might be TRBD1 (6 bases). Deletions cut 5 bases from V and 3 bases from J, with 10 bases between. This CDR3 has 13 amino acids. Germline CDR1 is MNHEY and CDR2 is SMNVEV (reference sequence).

V is TRBV7-2 and J is TRBJ2-7, with D possibly called TRBD1 or TRBD2 (6 bases each). V was cut by 1 base and J by 6 bases, with 10 bases left in between. This CDR3 region has 13 residues. Germline V gene sequence: CDR1 SGHTA, CDR2 FQGNSA. Here the CDR3 DNA reads TGTGCCAGCAGCTTAGGGGGGGCTACCGAGCAGTACTTC. Protein product: CASSLGGATEQYF. The full variable domain, in which reference TRBV7-2 and TRBJ2-7 provide the parts outside the CDR3, is GAGVSQSPSNKVTEKGKDVELRCDPISGHTALYWYRQSLGQGLEFLIYFQGNSAPDKSGLPSDRFSAERTGGSVSTLTIQRTQQEDSAVYLCASSLGGATEQYFGPGTRLTVT.

The rearrangement uses TRBV7-9 and TRBJ2-5; 9 bases fit TRBD2. Gene TRBJ2-7 matches the end of the DNA better, so the J call may be wrong. Germline V gene sequence: CDR1 SEHNR, CDR2 FQNEAQ (reference sequence). The CDR3 is 16 amino acids. The CDR3 DNA is TGTGCCAGCAGCCATACTAGCGGGCTACGATCCTACGAGCAGTACTTC. Protein sequence: CASSHTSGLRSYEQYF.

This sequence joins TRBV23-1 and TRBJ1-2, with unresolved D. TRBV23-1 has ORF status, its function being uncertain. The CDR3 is made up of 11 amino acids. Trimming pared 8 bases from V and 8 bases from J, leaving 12 bases between. The CDR3 loop is CASPLYRGYTF. The CDR3 DNA is TGCGCCAGCCCACTATATCGAGGCTACACCTTC.

The rearrangement links TRBV28 to TRBJ2-7; 12 bases line up with TRBD2. Germline CDR1 MDHEN, CDR2 SYDVKM. With V trimmed by 2 bases and J by 4 bases, 3 bases remained unmatched. The CDR3 is 15 amino acids. This chain's CDR3 is CASSLRTSGKYEQYF. DNA of the CDR3: TGTGCCAGCAGTTTACGGACTAGCGGGAAATACGAGCAGTACTTC.

This chain uses TRBV2 with TRBJ2-1, with 14 bases matching TRBD2. Trimming took 3 bases from V and 10 from J; bases not matched to a gene: 5. CDR3 length: 15 amino acids. Germline V lookup: CDR1 SNHLY, CDR2 FYNNEI. CDR3 loop: CASSEGLAGAGEQFF. CDR3 bases: TGTGCCAGCAGTGAGGGACTAGCGGGAGCCGGAGAGCAGTTCTTC.

The genes are TRBV4-1 and TRBJ2-7, with D uncertain. CDR3 length: 17 amino acids. Trimming removed 1 base from V and 2 bases from J, with 18 bases in between. CDR1 and CDR2 (germline): MGHRA, YSYEKL. The CDR3 DNA reads TGCGCCAGCAGCCAAGCGCTTGGCGAATGGGCGACCTACGAGCAGTACTTC. Its translation is CASSQALGEWATYEQYF.

The chain couples TRBV28 to TRBJ1-4, with a tentative D call TRBD1 (5 bases). CDR3 length: 14 amino acids. CDR1 is MDHEN and CDR2 is SYDVKM in the germline V gene. V lost 7 bases and J 7 bases, leaving 16 bases between the germline ends. This CDR3 reads CASTGGVDGEKLFF. Here the CDR3 DNA reads TGTGCCAGCACCGGAGGGGTGGATGGTGAAAAACTGTTTTTT.

The chain couples TRBV4-3 to TRBJ2-1, with 8 bases fitting TRBD2. This CDR3 comprises 14 residues. With V trimmed by 0 bases and J by 14 bases, 9 bases remained unmatched. Per germline, CDR1 LGHNA and CDR2 YSLEER. CDR3 in DNA: TGCGCCAGCAGCCAAGATCAGGAAGCGGGAGTGGAGTTCTTC. Residues: CASSQDQEAGVEFF.

This clone has a single count. J is TRBJ2-1 and V is TRBV28, with a possible D match to TRBD1 (6 bases). The V end was cut by 2 bases, the J end by 9 bases, with 11 bases between. Germline V CDR1 and CDR2: MDHEN, SYDVKM. The CDR3 is 13 residues long. CDR3 sequence reads: CASSLIRGREQFF. DNA of the CDR3: TGTGCCAGCAGTTTAATCAGGGGCCGTGAGCAGTTCTTC.

This chain uses TRBV5-6 with TRBJ1-1; D is possibly TRBD1 (5 bases). The CDR3 contains 14 residues. Germline CDR1 SGHDT, CDR2 YYEEEE. Trimming took off 5 bases at V and 3 bases at J, with 14 bases between the two ends. The chain's CDR3 is CASSSNGADTEAFF. CDR3 in DNA: TGTGCCAGCAGTTCGAATGGGGCGGACACTGAAGCTTTCTTT.